A selection of T cell receptor beta chains follows, all from one sample in a study of T cell changes during pregnancy in multiple sclerosis. Only in-frame clones appear in the TCRdb table, and some are missing; sequencing was by immunoSEQ multiplex PCR. The table has around 45,000 clones, about nine tenths seen once. The sequencing used CD4+ T cells from peripheral blood mononuclear cells, collected before pregnancy. These receptors all come from a female donor with multiple sclerosis, enrolled in a pregnancy study. Each CDR3 is given with its conserved first and last residue. The D gene is left open where the match is weak. A row's size may be missing; if present it is once, few, many or a size class.

TRBV19,TRBJ1-4,-,-,TGTGCCAGTAGTGCGACAGGTGGGGCGAATGAAAAACTGTTTTTT,CASSATGGANEKLFF
TRBV30,TRBJ1-1,-,TRBD1,TGTGCCTGCGACAGGGGGACGGGGACTGAAGCTTTCTTT,CACDRGTGTEAFF
TRBV30,TRBJ2-2,once,TRBD1,TGTGCCTGGAGTGTACTCAGGGGGCGAGGCGGGGAGCTGTTTTTT,CAWSVLRGRGGELFF
TRBV7-6,TRBJ1-6,-,TRBD1,TGTGCCAGCAGCTTTCAGGGGGCGGATTCACCCCTCCACTTT,CASSFQGADSPLHF
TRBV29-1,TRBJ1-2,once,TRBD1,TGCAGCGTTGAAGCCGCACGCGGACAGGGGGCTGGCTACACCTTC,CSVEAARGQGAGYTF
TRBV27,TRBJ1-5,-,-,TGTGCCAGCAGTTCCAGGGATAGCAATCAGCCCCAGCATTTT,CASSSRDSNQPQHF
TRBV4-3,TRBJ2-7,-,TRBD2,TGCGCCAGCAGCCAAGAATCGGGGGGGACCTACGAGCAGTACTTC,CASSQESGGTYEQYF
TRBV4-1,TRBJ2-3,-,TRBD2,TGCGCCAGCAGCCAAGTATTAGGAGGGCGGCTAGCGGGGGCCCCGACCACAGATACGCAGTATTTT,CASSQVLGGRLAGAPTTDTQYF
TRBV10-3,TRBJ2-7,-,-,TGTGCCCCCAAATGGACAGTTCTCTCCTACGAGCAGTACTTC,CAPKWTVLSYEQYF
TRBV14,TRBJ2-5,-,-,TGTGCCTTTCGCGGGGAGACCCAGTACTTC,CAFRGETQYF
TRBV6-5,TRBJ1-5,-,TRBD1,TGTGCCAGCAGCCGACAGGGGTCGGATCAGCCCCAGCATTTT,CASSRQGSDQPQHF
TRBV7-9,TRBJ2-3,-,TRBD2,TGTGCCAGCAGCCTCTACGGGACTAGCGGGGGAGATACGCAGTATTTT,CASSLYGTSGGDTQYF
TRBV9,TRBJ2-1,-,TRBD2,TGTGCCAGCAGCGTAGACCCCCTGACTAGCGGGGGGATAAATGAGCAGTTCTTC,CASSVDPLTSGGINEQFF
TRBV2,TRBJ2-5,few,TRBD2,TGTGCCAGCAGCCGAGGACTAGCGGGGGAAGAGACCCAGTACTTC,CASSRGLAGEETQYF
TRBV6-5,TRBJ1-1,-,TRBD1,TGTGCCAGCAGTTATAACAGGGGTACCGGCACTGAAGCTTTCTTT,CASSYNRGTGTEAFF
TRBV18,TRBJ1-1,-,-,TGTGCCAGCTCACCAGGGGTCAGGGCGAACACTGAAGCTTTCTTT,CASSPGVRANTEAFF
TRBV4-2,TRBJ1-2,-,-,TGTGCCAGCAGCTATACTCGCTCGGGGGATGGCTACACCTTC,CASSYTRSGDGYTF
TRBV6-1,TRBJ2-6,-,-,TGTGCCAGCAGTGAAGCCTGGCGGCTCTCTGGGGCCAACGTCCTGACTTTC,CASSEAWRLSGANVLTF
TRBV5-4,TRBJ2-2,-,TRBD2,TGTGCCAGCAGCTTGGGAGGACTAGCGGGGGCCGGGGAGCTGTTTTTT,CASSLGGLAGAGELFF
TRBV10-3,TRBJ2-2,-,-,TGTGCCATCAGTGCCCCGCTCCAGGGCCTTAACACCGGGGAGCTGTTTTTT,CAISAPLQGLNTGELFF
TRBV20-1,TRBJ2-7,-,-,TGCAGTGCTAGGAGGTTCGACGAGCAGTACTTC,CSARRFDEQYF
TRBV7-2,TRBJ2-3,-,-,TGTGCCAGCAGCTTAGGTATAAATACGCAGTATTTT,CASSLGINTQYF
TRBV7-3,TRBJ1-1,-,-,TGTGCCAGCAGCTTAGCAAGGGGGGGAAGAATCACTGAAGCTTTCTTT,CASSLARGGRITEAFF
TRBV27,TRBJ2-5,-,-,TGTGCCAGCAGTTTATCGTGGCCTCAAGAGACCCAGTACTTC,CASSLSWPQETQYF
TRBV27,TRBJ2-6,-,TRBD1,TGTGCCAGCAGTCGTGGACAGGGTGTGTCTGGGGCCAACGTCCTGACTTTC,CASSRGQGVSGANVLTF
TRBV14,TRBJ2-5,once,-,TGTGCCAGCAGCCATGGCAGGTCCGACCAAGAGACCCAGTACTTC,CASSHGRSDQETQYF